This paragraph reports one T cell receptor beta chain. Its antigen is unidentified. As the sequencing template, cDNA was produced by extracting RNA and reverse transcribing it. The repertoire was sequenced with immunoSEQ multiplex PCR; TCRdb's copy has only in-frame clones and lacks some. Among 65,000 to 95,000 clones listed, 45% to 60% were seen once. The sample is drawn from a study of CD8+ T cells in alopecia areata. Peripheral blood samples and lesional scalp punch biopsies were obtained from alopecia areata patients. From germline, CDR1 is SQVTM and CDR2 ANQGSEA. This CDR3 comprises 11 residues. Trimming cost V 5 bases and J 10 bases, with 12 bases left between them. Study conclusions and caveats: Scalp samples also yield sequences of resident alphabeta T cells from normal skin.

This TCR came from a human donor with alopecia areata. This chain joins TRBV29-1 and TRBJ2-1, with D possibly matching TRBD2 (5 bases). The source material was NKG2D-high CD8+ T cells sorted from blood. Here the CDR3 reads CSVYEGPEQFF. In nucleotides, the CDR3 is TGCAGCGTTTATGAGGGTCCCGAGCAGTTCTTC.